The text below deals with one T cell receptor beta chain. Its antigen is not known. These data are taken from a study of shared clonotypes between healthy human individuals. About the research overall: Aged between 18 and 49, the donors were two women and three men. The plates for each donor numbered three CD4 naive, three CD4 memory, two CD8 naive and one CD8 memory. Study outcomes and limitations: Rarefaction demonstrated incomplete sorted-subset sequencing despite large depth.

V was trimmed by 1 base and J by 4 bases, leaving 26 bases between them. The CDR3 covers 20 residues. CDR1 and CDR2 from the germline V gene are SGHVS and FQNEAQ. Terminally differentiated effector memory CD45RA+ cells were excluded by CCR7 positive selection of CD45RO-negative cells. The repertoire was sequenced with immunoSEQ multiplex PCR; TCRdb's copy has only in-frame clones and lacks some. Counted here are under 2,000,000 clones, about 95% occurring once; the ten biggest clones make up 0.9% to 1.5%. Sequencing input: naive CD8+ T cells sorted from blood. The clonotype was recovered from a man aged 18 to 29 in good health. This chain links TRBV7-8 with TRBJ1-5; possibly TRBD1 for D (5 bases). CDR3 loop: CASSLGFIGAETPRNQPQHF. In nucleotides, the CDR3 is TGTGCCAGCAGCTTAGGGTTCATCGGGGCAGAGACTCCCCGGAATCAGCCCCAGCATTTT.